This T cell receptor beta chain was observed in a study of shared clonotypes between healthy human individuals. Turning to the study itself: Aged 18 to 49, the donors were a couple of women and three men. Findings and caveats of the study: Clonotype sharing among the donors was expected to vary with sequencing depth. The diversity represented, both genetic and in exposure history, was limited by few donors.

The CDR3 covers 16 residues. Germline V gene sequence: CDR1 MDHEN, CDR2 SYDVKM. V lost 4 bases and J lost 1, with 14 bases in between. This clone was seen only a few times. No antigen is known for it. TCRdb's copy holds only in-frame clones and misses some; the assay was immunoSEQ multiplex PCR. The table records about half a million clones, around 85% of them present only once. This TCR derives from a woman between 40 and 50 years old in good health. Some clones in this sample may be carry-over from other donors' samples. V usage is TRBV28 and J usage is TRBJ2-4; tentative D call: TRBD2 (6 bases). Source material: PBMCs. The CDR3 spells CASSWTKSLAKNIQYF. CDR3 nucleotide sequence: TGTGCCAGCAGTTGGACTAAAAGTTTGGCCAAAAACATTCAGTACTTC. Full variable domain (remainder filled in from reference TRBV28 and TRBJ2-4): DVKVTQSSRYLVKRTGEKVFLECVQDMDHENMFWYRQDPGLGLRLIYFSYDVKMKEKGDIPEGYSVSREKKERFSLILESASTNQTSMYLCASSWTKSLAKNIQYFGAGTRLSVL.